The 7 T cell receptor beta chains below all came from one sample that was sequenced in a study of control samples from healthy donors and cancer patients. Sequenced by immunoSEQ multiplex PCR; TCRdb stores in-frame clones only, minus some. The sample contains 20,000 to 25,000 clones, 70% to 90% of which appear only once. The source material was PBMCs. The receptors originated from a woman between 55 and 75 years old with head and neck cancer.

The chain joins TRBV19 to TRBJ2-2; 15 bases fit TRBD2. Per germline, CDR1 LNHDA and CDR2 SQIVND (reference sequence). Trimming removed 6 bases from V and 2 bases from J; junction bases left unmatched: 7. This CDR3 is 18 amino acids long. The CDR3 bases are TGTGCCAGTAGACCGGGACTAGCGGGAGGTAGAAACACCGGGGAGCTGTTTTTT. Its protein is CASRPGLAGGRNTGELFF.

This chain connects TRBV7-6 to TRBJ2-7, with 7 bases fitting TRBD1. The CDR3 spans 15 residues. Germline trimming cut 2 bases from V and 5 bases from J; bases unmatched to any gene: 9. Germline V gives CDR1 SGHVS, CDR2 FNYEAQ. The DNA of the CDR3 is TGTGCCAGCAGCTTAAGACAGGGAGCAATCCACGAGCAGTACTTC. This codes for CASSLRQGAIHEQYF.

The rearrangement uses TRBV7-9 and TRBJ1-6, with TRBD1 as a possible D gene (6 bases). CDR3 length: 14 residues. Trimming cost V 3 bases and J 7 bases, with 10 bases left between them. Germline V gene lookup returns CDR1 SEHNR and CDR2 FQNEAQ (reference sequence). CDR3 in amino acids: CASSFGQRNSPLHF. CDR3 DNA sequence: TGTGCCAGCAGCTTCGGACAGAGAAATTCACCCCTCCACTTT.

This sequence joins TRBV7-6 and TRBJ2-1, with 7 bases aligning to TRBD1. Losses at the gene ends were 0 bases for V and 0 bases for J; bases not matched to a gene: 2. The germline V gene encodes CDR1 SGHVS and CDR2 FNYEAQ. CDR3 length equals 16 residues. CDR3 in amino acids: CASSLAAGGSYNEQFF. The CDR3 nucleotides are TGTGCCAGCAGCTTAGCTGCAGGGGGCTCCTACAATGAGCAGTTCTTC.

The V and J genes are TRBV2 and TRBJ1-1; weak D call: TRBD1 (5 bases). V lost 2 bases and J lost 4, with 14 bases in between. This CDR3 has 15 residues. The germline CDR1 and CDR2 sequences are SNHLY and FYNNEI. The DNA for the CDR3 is TGTGCCAGCAGTGAAAAGGGGCAAGCGTTCACTGAAGCTTTCTTT. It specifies CASSEKGQAFTEAFF.

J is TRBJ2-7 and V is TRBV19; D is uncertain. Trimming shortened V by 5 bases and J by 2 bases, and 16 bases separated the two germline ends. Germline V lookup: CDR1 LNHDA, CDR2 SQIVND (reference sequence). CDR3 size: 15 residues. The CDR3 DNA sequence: TGTGCCAGTAGTGTGACAACTTCCCCAACCTACGAGCAGTACTTC. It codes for CASSVTTSPTYEQYF.

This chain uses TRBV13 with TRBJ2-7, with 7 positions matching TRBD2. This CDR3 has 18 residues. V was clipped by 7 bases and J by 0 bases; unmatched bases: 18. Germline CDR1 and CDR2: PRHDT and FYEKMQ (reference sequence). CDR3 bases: TGTGCCAGCACCCCCAAGGGACTCGGGTCGGGAGGCTCCTACGAGCAGTACTTC. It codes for CASTPKGLGSGGSYEQYF.